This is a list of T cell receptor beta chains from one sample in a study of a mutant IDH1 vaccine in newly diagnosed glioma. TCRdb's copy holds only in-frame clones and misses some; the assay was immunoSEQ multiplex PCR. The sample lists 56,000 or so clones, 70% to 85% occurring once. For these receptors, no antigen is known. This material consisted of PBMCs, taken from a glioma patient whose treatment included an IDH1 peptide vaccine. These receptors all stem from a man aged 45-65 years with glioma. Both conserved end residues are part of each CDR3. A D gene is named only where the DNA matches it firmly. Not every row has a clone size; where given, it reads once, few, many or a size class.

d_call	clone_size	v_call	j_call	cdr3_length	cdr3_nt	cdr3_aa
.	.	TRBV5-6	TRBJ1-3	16	TGTGCCAGCAGCTCCACCCGCCCCCACGCCGGAAACACCATATATTTT	CASSSTRPHAGNTIYF
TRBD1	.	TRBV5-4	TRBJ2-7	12	TGTGCCAGCAGCCCGGACAGGGTTCGGCAGTACTTC	CASSPDRVRQYF
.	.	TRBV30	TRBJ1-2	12	TGTGCCTGGAGGGGTATAACCTATGGCTACACCTTC	CAWRGITYGYTF
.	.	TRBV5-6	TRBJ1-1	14	TGTGCCAGCAGCTTGGGTACGAGGGACACTGAAGCTTTCTTT	CASSLGTRDTEAFF
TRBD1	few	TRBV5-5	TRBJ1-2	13	TGTGCCAGCAGCACTCGGACAGGAGGTGGCTACACCTTC	CASSTRTGGGYTF
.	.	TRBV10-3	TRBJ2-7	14	TGTGCCATCAGTGAGAAGGGGGGGCCGGGAGAGCAGTACTTC	CAISEKGGPGEQYF
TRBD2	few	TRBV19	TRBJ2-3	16	TGTGCCAGTAGTCCTATAATGACTAGCGGGGGGCCGTTGATGTATTTT	CASSPIMTSGGPLMYF
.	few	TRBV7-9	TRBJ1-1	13	TGTGCCAGCAGCGCCGGACAACTGACTGAAGCTTTCTTT	CASSAGQLTEAFF
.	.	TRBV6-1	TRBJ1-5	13	TGTGCCAGCAGTGAAGCACCGGGGGGGAACCAGCATTTT	CASSEAPGGNQHF
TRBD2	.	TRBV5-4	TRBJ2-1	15	TGTGCCAGCAGCCTGGGACTAGCGGGGCGGAATGAGCAGTTCTTC	CASSLGLAGRNEQFF
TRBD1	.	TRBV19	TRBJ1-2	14	TGTGCCAGTAGTGATGACAGGGGAATCCCTGGCTACACCTTC	CASSDDRGIPGYTF
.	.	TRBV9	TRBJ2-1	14	TGTGCCAGCGGGTCCCGGGGGCGGAACAATGAGCAGTTCTTC	CASGSRGRNNEQFF
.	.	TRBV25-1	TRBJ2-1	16	TGTGCCAGCAGACGCCCCGGGCATAAGGTGGACAATGAGCAGTTCTTC	CASRRPGHKVDNEQFF
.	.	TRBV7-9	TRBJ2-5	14	TGTGCCAGCAGCTTAGCGGCTGACCCAGAGACCCAGTACTTC	CASSLAADPETQYF
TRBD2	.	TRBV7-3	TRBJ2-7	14	TGTGCCAGCGGGGACGGGGGGGGTCCCTACGAGCAGTACTTC	CASGDGGGPYEQYF